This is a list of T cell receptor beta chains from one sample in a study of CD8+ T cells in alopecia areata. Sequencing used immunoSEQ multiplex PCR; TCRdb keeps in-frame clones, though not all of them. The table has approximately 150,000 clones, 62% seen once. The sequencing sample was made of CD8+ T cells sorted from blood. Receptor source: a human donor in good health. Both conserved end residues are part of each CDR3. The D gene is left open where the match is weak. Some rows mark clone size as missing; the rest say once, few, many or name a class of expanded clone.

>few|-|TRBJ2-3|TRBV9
TGTGCCAGCAGCGAGGGGGATACGCAGTATTTT
CASSEGDTQYF
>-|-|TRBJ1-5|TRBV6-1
TGTGCCAGCAGTGACAGGCGACCATGGCCCCAGCATTTT
CASSDRRPWPQHF
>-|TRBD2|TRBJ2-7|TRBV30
TGTGCCTGGAGTCCGACTAGCAACTACGAGCAGTACTTC
CAWSPTSNYEQYF
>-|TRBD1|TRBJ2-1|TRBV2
TGTGCCATCATCCGGGACAGGGGGGTCAATGAGCAGTTCTTC
CAIIRDRGVNEQFF
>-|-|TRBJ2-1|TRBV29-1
TGCAGCGTTGACGGCGGGTCAGCCTACAATGAGCAGTTCTTC
CSVDGGSAYNEQFF
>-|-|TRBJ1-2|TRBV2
TGTGCCAGCAGTGAAGCGGGAAGCTACACCTTC
CASSEAGSYTF
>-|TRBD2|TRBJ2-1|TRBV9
TGTGCCAGCAGCGTAGGTTCTACTAGCGGGAGCGGTGAGCAGTTCTTC
CASSVGSTSGSGEQFF
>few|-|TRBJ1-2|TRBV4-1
TGCGCCAGCAGCCAAAGACAGGACTCCAACTATGGCTACACCTTC
CASSQRQDSNYGYTF
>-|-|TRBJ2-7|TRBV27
TGTGCCAGCAGTTTGACGGGCTGGGACGAGCAGTACTTC
CASSLTGWDEQYF
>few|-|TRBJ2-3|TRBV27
TGTGCCAGCAGTTTTCAACCGGGGATAAGTTGGACAGATACGCAGTATTTT
CASSFQPGISWTDTQYF
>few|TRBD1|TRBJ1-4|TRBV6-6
TGTGCCAGCAGGGACAGGGGGCTCGGTGAAAAACTGTTTTTT
CASRDRGLGEKLFF
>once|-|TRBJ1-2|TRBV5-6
TGTGCCAGCAGCTTGTTTCGGGGGAACTATGGCTACACCTTC
CASSLFRGNYGYTF
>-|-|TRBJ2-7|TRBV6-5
TGTGCCAGCAGTTACTCGTACAGGGAAGGTGACGAGCAGTACTTC
CASSYSYREGDEQYF
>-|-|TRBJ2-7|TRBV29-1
TGCAGCGTTGAATTGCGGGACGGGAGCTACGAGCAGTACTTC
CSVELRDGSYEQYF
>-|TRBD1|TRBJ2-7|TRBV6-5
TGTGCCAGCAGTTATGTTAGGACAGGGGACGAGCAGTACTTC
CASSYVRTGDEQYF
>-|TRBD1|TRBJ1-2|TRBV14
TGTGCCAGCAGCCAAACCGCGACAGGGACCGAGGATGGCTACACCTTC
CASSQTATGTEDGYTF
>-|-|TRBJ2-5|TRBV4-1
TGCGCCAGCAGCCAAGATAGAGGGGTTGGAGAGACCCAGTACTTC
CASSQDRGVGETQYF
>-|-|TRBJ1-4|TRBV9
TGTGCCAGCAGCGTAGGTGGGGGTCCGAATGAAAAACTGTTTTTT
CASSVGGGPNEKLFF
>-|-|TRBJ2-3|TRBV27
TGTGCCAGCAGTTTAAGCTCACGTCCTTACACAGATACGCAGTATTTT
CASSLSSRPYTDTQYF
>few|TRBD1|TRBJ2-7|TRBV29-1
TGCAGCGTTGCAGGTTTTTGGGGGGACAGGGGCTACGAGCAGTACTTC
CSVAGFWGDRGYEQYF
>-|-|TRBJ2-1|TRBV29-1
TGCAGCGTTGGAGCCTCCTACAATGAGCAGTTCTTC
CSVGASYNEQFF
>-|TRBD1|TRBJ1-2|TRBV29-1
TGCAGCGTTGGCGGGACAGGGGATGGCTACACCTTC
CSVGGTGDGYTF
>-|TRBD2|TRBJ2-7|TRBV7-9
TGTGCCAGCAGAGGGCCGGGACTAATGGACGAGCAGTACTTC
CASRGPGLMDEQYF
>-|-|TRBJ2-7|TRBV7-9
TGTGCCAGCAGCTTAGAGGGGATCGGTTCCTACGAGCAGTACTTC
CASSLEGIGSYEQYF
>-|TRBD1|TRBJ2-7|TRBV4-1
TGCGCCAGCAGCCGGCCAGGGGGACACGAGCAGTACTTC
CASSRPGGHEQYF
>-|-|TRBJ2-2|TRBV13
TGTGCCAGCAGCTTAGGTACACCCGGATCCGGGGAGCTGTTTTTT
CASSLGTPGSGELFF
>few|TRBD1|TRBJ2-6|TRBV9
TGTGCCAGCAGCGCCCAGGGGGCTGGGGCCAACGTCCTGACTTTC
CASSAQGAGANVLTF
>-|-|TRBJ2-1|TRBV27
TGTGCCAGCAGTTTACTTGGGGTGAGTTACAATGAGCAGTTCTTC
CASSLLGVSYNEQFF
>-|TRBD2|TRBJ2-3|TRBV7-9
TGTGCCAGCGGGACTAGCGGAAGCACAGATACGCAGTATTTT
CASGTSGSTDTQYF
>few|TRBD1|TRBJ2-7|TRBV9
TGTGCCAGCAGCGTAGCCTCCCAGGGGGCCACCTACGAGCAGTACTTC
CASSVASQGATYEQYF
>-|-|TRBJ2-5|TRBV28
TGTGCCAGCAGTTCTCGGGACTTCGACCAGTACTTC
CASSSRDFDQYF